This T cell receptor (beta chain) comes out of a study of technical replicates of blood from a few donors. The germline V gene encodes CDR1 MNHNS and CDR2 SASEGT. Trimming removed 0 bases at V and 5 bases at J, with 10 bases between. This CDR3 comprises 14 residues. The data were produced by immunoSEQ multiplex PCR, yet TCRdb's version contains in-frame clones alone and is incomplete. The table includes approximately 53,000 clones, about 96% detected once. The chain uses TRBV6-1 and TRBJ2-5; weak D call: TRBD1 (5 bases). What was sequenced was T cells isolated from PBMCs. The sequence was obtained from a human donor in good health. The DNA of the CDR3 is TGTGCCAGCAGTGAAGCAGGGGTTGGTGAGACCCAGTACTTC. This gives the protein CASSEAGVGETQYF.